Below, 21 T cell receptor beta chains from the same sample are listed, as sequenced in a study of T cells in Graves' hyperthyroidism and ophthalmopathy. Researchers took RNA transcripts and amplified the TCR beta CDR3 regions from them. With the HTBI primer set, the TCR CDR3 went through a first round of RT-PCR. TCRdb used MiXCR to reprocess the multiplex PCR reads, holding one entry per CDR3 protein. The sample has about 480,000 distinct CDR3 sequences, roughly an eighth seen once. The source material was blood. Receptors originate from a woman in her late teens or twenties with Graves' hyperthyroidism.

Many counts were recorded for this clonotype. The V and J genes are TRBV6-1 and TRBJ1-1, with 7 bases lining up with TRBD1. V was clipped by 5 bases and J by 5 bases; unmatched bases: 8. Per the germline V gene, CDR1 is MNHNS and CDR2 is SASEGT. The CDR3 covers 14 residues. CDR3 sequence: CASSPDRDRTEAFF. In DNA, the CDR3 is TGTGCCAGCAGTCCAGACAGGGATAGGACTGAAGCTTTCTTT.

This clonotype was counted ten times or more. The J gene is TRBJ2-2, the V gene TRBV28; unclear D gene. CDR3 size: 13 residues. Germline CDR1 is MDHEN and CDR2 is SYDVKM. V gave up 3 bases and J gave up 3 bases, with 5 bases separating them. The CDR3 reads CASSFAHTGELFF. The CDR3 DNA reads as TGTGCCAGCAGTTTTGCTCACACCGGGGAGCTGTTTTTT.

The gene calls are TRBV20-1 and TRBJ2-1; 11 bases align to TRBD2. CDR3 length: 15 residues. Germline assignment: CDR1 DFQATT and CDR2 SNEGSKA (reference sequence). The J segment lost 7 bases and the V segment lost 5 bases, leaving 10 bases of the junction unmatched. The CDR3 sequence is CSAVYLAGGGNEQFF. CDR3 coding DNA: TGCAGTGCTGTATACCTAGCGGGAGGTGGTAATGAGCAGTTCTTC.

There are many counts of this clonotype. The V gene is TRBV6-1, the J gene TRBJ2-7; weak D call: TRBD2 (5 bases). This CDR3 spans 12 amino acids. V was pared by 4 bases and J by 3 bases, with 7 bases between. Germline CDR1 MNHNS, CDR2 SASEGT. For the CDR3, the DNA is TGTGCCAGCAGTGGGACTTACTACGAGCAGTACTTC. Protein sequence: CASSGTYYEQYF.

The CDR3 here is CASSEMATPVVLTF. The CDR3 DNA is TGTGCCAGCAGTGAAATGGCGACACCGGTAGTCCTGACTTTC. The chain links TRBV6-1 to TRBJ2-6; D remains ambiguous. The length of the CDR3 is 14 residues. V dropped 2 bases and J dropped 13 bases, with 15 bases sitting between them. The germline V gene encodes CDR1 MNHNS and CDR2 SASEGT.

This clonotype was counted ten times or more. The V gene is TRBV30, the J gene TRBJ2-2, with TRBD2 as a possible D gene (5 bases). With 2 bases removed from V and 7 bases from J, the gap between germline ends came to 5 bases. The V gene's germline CDR1 is GTSNPN and CDR2 SVGIG (reference sequence). The CDR3 extends over 11 amino acids. CDR3 DNA: TGTGCCTGGAGTCGGGGCGGGGAGCTGTTTTTT. Translating gives CAWSRGGELFF.

This clonotype turned up a few times. The rearrangement joins TRBV9 to TRBJ1-2; D is undetermined. CDR3 length: 13 amino acids. Trimming removed 0 bases at V and 7 bases at J, with 10 bases between. Germline V gene lookup returns CDR1 SGDLS and CDR2 YYNGEE. CDR3: CASSVGQSGGYTF. CDR3 sequence (DNA): TGTGCCAGCAGCGTAGGGCAAAGCGGTGGCTACACCTTC.

This clonotype was counted ten times or more. V and J are TRBV6-2 or TRBV6-3 and TRBJ2-7, with D maybe TRBD2 (6 bases). The CDR3 is 14 amino acids. V was trimmed by 8 bases and J by 0 bases, leaving 14 bases between them. The germline CDR1 and CDR2 sequences are MNHEY and SVGEGT. For the CDR3, the DNA is TGTGCCAGCCGGTGGGCGGGGAGCTCCTACGAGCAGTACTTC. Its translation: CASRWAGSSYEQYF.

This clonotype was seen repeatedly, ten times or more. The chain has TRBV14 and TRBJ2-5, with no clear D. V was clipped by 1 base and J by 5 bases, with 11 bases between them. The CDR3 totals 14 residues. Germline CDR1 reads SGHDN; CDR2 reads FVKESK. The CDR3 protein is CASSQVFRKETQYF. The CDR3 coding sequence is TGTGCCAGCAGCCAAGTTTTCCGGAAGGAGACCCAGTACTTC.

The gene calls are TRBV3-1 and TRBJ2-2, with D tentatively TRBD2 (6 bases). The CDR3 consists of 16 residues. Germline V CDR1 and CDR2: LGHDT, YNNKEL (reference sequence). Trimming removed 1 base at V and 3 bases at J, with 12 bases between. The CDR3 coding sequence is TGTGCCAGCAGCCAAGCATTATGGGGGGACACCGGGGAGCTGTTTTTT. Encoded protein: CASSQALWGDTGELFF.

This clonotype was detected many times. The chain links TRBV29-1 to TRBJ1-1; D may be TRBD1 (5 bases). The germline gives CDR1 SQVTM, CDR2 ANQGSEA. V lost 7 bases and J 6 bases, leaving 12 bases between the germline ends. The CDR3 runs to 11 residues. The CDR3 DNA is TGCAGCGCGGACAATGAGCCTGAAGCTTTCTTT. This gives the protein CSADNEPEAFF.

This clonotype has at least ten counts. The CDR3 sequence is CSARDPSGSNSNEQFF. The CDR3 DNA reads as TGCAGTGCTAGAGATCCCAGCGGGAGCAATAGCAATGAGCAGTTCTTC. This sequence joins TRBV20-1 and TRBJ2-1, with 8 bases identical to TRBD2. Germline loops: CDR1 DFQATT, CDR2 SNEGSKA (reference sequence). The CDR3 has 16 residues. J was trimmed by 6 bases and V by 0 bases; bases with no gene match: 10.

The genes are TRBV6-9 and TRBJ1-5; possibly TRBD1 for D (5 bases). Trimming shortened V by 3 bases and J by 0 bases, and 15 bases separated the two germline ends. This CDR3 has 17 amino acids. Germline V gene sequence: CDR1 MNHGY, CDR2 SVAAGI. CDR3 DNA sequence: TGTGCCAGCAGTTACCAGCTCGACAGATATAGCAATCAGCCCCAGCATTTT. The encoded protein is CASSYQLDRYSNQPQHF.

The chain has TRBV20-1 and TRBJ1-1; no definite D call. Germline loops: CDR1 DFQATT, CDR2 SNEGSKA (reference sequence). V shed 6 bases and J shed 6 bases, with 8 bases lying between them. This CDR3 is built from 10 residues. This chain's CDR3 is CSAPAAEAFF. The CDR3 bases are TGCAGTGCGCCCGCAGCTGAAGCTTTCTTT.

The chain links TRBV30 to TRBJ2-3; no reliable D call. V lost 4 bases and J lost 4, with 9 bases in between. Germline V gives CDR1 GTSNPN, CDR2 SVGIG (reference sequence). The CDR3 extends over 12 amino acids. This chain's CDR3 is CAWNKASDTQYF. DNA for the CDR3: TGTGCCTGGAACAAAGCTTCAGATACGCAGTATTTT. The whole variable domain, filled in from reference TRBV30 and TRBJ2-3, reads SQTIHQWPATLVQPVGSPLSLECTVEGTSNPNLYWYRQAAGRGLQLLFYSVGIGQISSEVPQNLSASRPQDRQFILSSKKLLLSDSGFYLCAWNKASDTQYFGPGTRLTVL.

This clonotype occurred many times. The rearrangement uses TRBV29-1 and TRBJ2-2; D gene uncertain. The CDR3 extends over 13 amino acids. Trimming stripped 2 bases from V and 6 bases from J, with 10 bases between. The germline V gene has CDR1 SQVTM and CDR2 ANQGSEA. The CDR3 DNA reads as TGCAGCGTTGAAAGAAGGGTGGCCGGGGAGCTGTTTTTT. Residues: CSVERRVAGELFF.

This chain joins TRBV19 and TRBJ1-3, with D perhaps matching TRBD1 (5 bases). The germline V gene encodes CDR1 LNHDA and CDR2 SQIVND (reference sequence). CDR3 length: 13 residues. V was pared by 8 bases and J by 3 bases, with 11 bases between. DNA of the CDR3: TGTGCCAGTGGGGGGGGTGATGGAAACACCATATATTTT. This sequence encodes CASGGGDGNTIYF. The variable domain in full, with the rest retrieved from reference TRBV19 and TRBJ1-3, is DGGITQSPKYLFRKEGQNVTLSCEQNLNHDAMYWYRQDPGQGLRLIYYSQIVNDFQKGDIAEGYSVSREKKESFPLTVTSAQKNPTAFYLCASGGGDGNTIYFGEGSWLTVV.

This clonotype was seen a few times. The V call is TRBV19, the J call TRBJ2-7, with D hard to call. The ends were cut back, 2 bases at V and 1 base at J, with 12 bases in the middle. Germline loops: CDR1 LNHDA, CDR2 SQIVND (reference sequence). The CDR3 extends over 15 amino acids. This chain's CDR3 is CASSIKNWGSYEQYF. The CDR3 DNA is TGTGCCAGTAGTATAAAGAATTGGGGATCCTACGAGCAGTACTTC. Using reference TRBV19 and TRBJ2-7 for the parts outside the CDR3, the full variable domain is DGGITQSPKYLFRKEGQNVTLSCEQNLNHDAMYWYRQDPGQGLRLIYYSQIVNDFQKGDIAEGYSVSREKKESFPLTVTSAQKNPTAFYLCASSIKNWGSYEQYFGPGTRLTVT.

This clonotype was detected many times. The chain joins TRBV29-1 to TRBJ2-1; tentative D call: TRBD2 (5 bases). The CDR3 loop spans 14 amino acids. CDR1 SQVTM and CDR2 ANQGSEA come from the germline V gene. V was cut by 4 bases and J by 9 bases, with 19 bases left in between. This CDR3 is CSVVVGGVGSEQFF. For the CDR3, the DNA is TGCAGCGTTGTAGTCGGAGGAGTGGGGAGTGAGCAGTTCTTC.

The rearrangement joins TRBV7-9 to TRBJ1-5; 7 positions match TRBD1. V was pared by 6 bases and J by 5 bases, with 10 bases of the junction left unmatched. The V gene's germline CDR1 is SEHNR and CDR2 FQNEAQ (reference sequence). The CDR3 has 15 residues. The CDR3 bases are TGTGCCAGCAGTCTAGGGACAGTAGGTTATCAGCCCCAGCATTTT. Residues: CASSLGTVGYQPQHF.

A single count supports this clonotype. Given a much more abundant clone one base away, this may be a read error. The CDR3 carries no conserved terminal phenylalanine or tryptophan, so it likely arises from a read error. The J gene is TRBJ2-7, the V gene TRBV14, with 8 bases matching TRBD1. This CDR3 spans 15 amino acids. Germline-derived CDR1 and CDR2 are SGHDN and FVKESK. V lost 1 base and J lost 0; bases outside the gene matches: 2. The CDR3 region is CASSQGTGISYEQYL. In nucleotides, the CDR3 is TGTGCCAGCAGCCAAGGGACAGGGATCTCCTACGAGCAGTACTTA.